What follows are 28 T cell receptor beta chains derived from one specimen sequenced in a study of T cells in Graves' hyperthyroidism and ophthalmopathy. The CDR3 regions of TCR beta were amplified from RNA transcripts. First-round RT-PCR of the TCR CDR3 relied on the HTBI primer set. MiXCR was run by TCRdb on the multiplex PCR reads, yielding one entry per CDR3 protein. The sample has around 610,000 distinct CDR3 sequences, about 14% seen once. The specimen sequenced was blood. The receptor set was obtained from a woman aged 40 to 50 with Graves' ophthalmopathy.

The chain carries TRBV18 and TRBJ2-2, with D hard to call. Germline values: CDR1 KGHSH, CDR2 LQKENI. Between the trimmed V and J ends, which lost 3 bases and 2 bases, there was a span of 13 bases. The CDR3 runs to 16 residues. CDR3 bases: TGTGCCAGCTCACCTGCCGGCGGAGCCAACACCGGGGAGCTGTTTTTT. Its translation is CASSPAGGANTGELFF.

This clonotype came up many times. The chain is built from TRBV28 and TRBJ2-7, with D unresolved. CDR3 length equals 12 residues. The ends were cut back, 6 bases at V and 4 bases at J, with 10 bases in the middle. Germline V gives CDR1 MDHEN, CDR2 SYDVKM. The CDR3 loop reads CASSPKAYEQYF. Here the CDR3 DNA reads TGTGCCAGCAGCCCTAAAGCTTACGAGCAGTACTTC.

This clonotype was counted many times. The chain recombines TRBV29-1 with TRBJ1-2; the D gene is possibly TRBD1 (5 bases). The CDR3 consists of 13 residues. V lost 7 bases to trimming and J lost 4 bases, with 16 bases between them. Germline CDR1 and CDR2: SQVTM and ANQGSEA. For the CDR3, the DNA is TGCAGCGCAACCACCGGGACGGGCTATGGCTACACCTTC. This codes for CSATTGTGYGYTF. The whole variable domain, remainder taken from reference TRBV29-1 and TRBJ1-2, is SAVISQKPSRDICQRGTSLTIQCQVDSQVTMMFWYRQQPGQSLTLIATANQGSEATYESGFVIDKFPISRPNLTFSTLTVSNMSPEDSSIYLCSATTGTGYGYTFGSGTRLTVV.

This clonotype has a count of ten or more. This chain uses TRBV24-1 with TRBJ2-7; D is unresolved. The germline CDR1 and CDR2 sequences are KGHDR and SFDVKD. V was pared by 8 bases and J by 3 bases, with 4 bases between. This CDR3 region has 10 residues. The CDR3 DNA reads TGTGCCACCACAGGCTACGAGCAGTACTTC. It codes for CATTGYEQYF.

The chain is built from TRBV10-3 and TRBJ1-1, with D possibly TRBD1 on 5 matching bases. The V gene's germline CDR1 is ENHRY and CDR2 SYGVKD. V lost 5 bases to trimming and J lost 4 bases, with 14 bases between them. The CDR3 has 14 amino acids. This chain's CDR3 is CAISTQGLGTEAFF. The CDR3 region has the DNA TGTGCCATCAGTACTCAGGGTTTAGGCACTGAAGCTTTCTTT.

CDR3 amino acids: CAISDSTSGSRETQYF. CDR3 DNA: TGTGCCATCAGTGATTCGACTAGCGGGAGCCGGGAGACCCAGTACTTC. This chain links TRBV10-3 with TRBJ2-5; 12 bases match TRBD2. Per germline, CDR1 ENHRY and CDR2 SYGVKD. This CDR3 has 16 residues. Trimming removed 3 bases from V and 5 bases from J; junction bases left unmatched: 7.

This clonotype was found many times. J is TRBJ1-6 and V is TRBV20-1; 8 positions agree with TRBD1. The CDR3 spans 17 residues. J was trimmed by 6 bases and V by 3 bases; bases with no gene match: 13. Germline-derived CDR1 and CDR2 are DFQATT and SNEGSKA (reference sequence). The CDR3 sequence is CSASETAGGAFNSPLHF. CDR3 DNA sequence: TGCAGTGCTAGCGAAACGGCAGGGGGCGCATTTAATTCACCCCTCCACTTT.

The chain recombines TRBV13 with TRBJ2-7, with 12 bases matching TRBD2. This CDR3 is 16 amino acids long. The V gene's germline CDR1 is PRHDT and CDR2 FYEKMQ (reference sequence). After removal of 4 bases from V and 1 base from J, the junction contained 5 bases not matched to a gene. The CDR3 is CASSSGGLAGSYEQYF. DNA of the CDR3: TGTGCCAGCAGCTCGGGTGGACTAGCGGGGTCCTACGAGCAGTACTTC. Supplemented by reference TRBV13 and TRBJ2-7, the full variable domain reads AAGVIQSPRHLIKEKRETATLKCYPIPRHDTVYWYQQGPGQDPQFLISFYEKMQSDKGSIPDRFSAQQFSDYHSELNMSSLELGDSALYFCASSSGGLAGSYEQYFGPGTRLTVT.

This clonotype was seen at least ten times. The rearrangement links TRBV28 to TRBJ1-1, with TRBD1 identical over 7 bases. Germline V gives CDR1 MDHEN, CDR2 SYDVKM. V shed 5 bases and J 4 bases; nucleotides not matched to a gene: 16. This CDR3 has 17 residues. The CDR3: CASSDAGTVAQGTEAFF. The CDR3 DNA sequence: TGTGCCAGCAGTGATGCCGGGACAGTAGCGCAAGGCACTGAAGCTTTCTTT. Combining the CDR3 with reference TRBV28 and TRBJ1-1 gives the whole variable domain DVKVTQSSRYLVKRTGEKVFLECVQDMDHENMFWYRQDPGLGLRLIYFSYDVKMKEKGDIPEGYSVSREKKERFSLILESASTNQTSMYLCASSDAGTVAQGTEAFFGQGTRLTVV.

This clonotype occurred many times. The V call is TRBV2, the J call TRBJ1-1; tentative D call: TRBD1 (6 bases). V was clipped by 8 bases and J by 2 bases, with 12 bases between them. The CDR3 has 13 amino acids. Germline V gene lookup returns CDR1 SNHLY and CDR2 FYNNEI. CDR3 residues: CASEGTFNTEAFF. DNA for the CDR3: TGTGCCAGCGAGGGGACATTTAACACTGAAGCTTTCTTT.

The chain is built from TRBV29-1 and TRBJ2-7; D perhaps matches TRBD2 (6 bases). Germline CDR1 SQVTM, CDR2 ANQGSEA. The CDR3 runs 11 residues. V was pared by 4 bases and J by 3 bases, with 7 bases between. CDR3 residues: CSVGDFYEQYF. The CDR3 coding sequence is TGCAGCGTTGGGGACTTCTACGAGCAGTACTTC.

Details on this clonotype: This could be a read error, since a much larger clone is one nucleotide away. The chain combines TRBV2 with TRBJ1-5; D is uncertain. The CDR3 sequence is 15 residues long. Germline CDR1 reads SNHLY; CDR2 reads FYNNEI. Trimming removed 6 bases at V and 0 bases at J, with 12 bases between. The CDR3 protein is CASSMEHFSNQPQHF. The CDR3 region has the DNA TGTGCCAGCAGCATGGAACATTTTAGCAATCAGCCCCAGCATTTT.

The table lists this clonotype with many counts. The chain couples TRBV15 to TRBJ1-1; D ambiguous. CDR3 length: 13 amino acids. V lost 1 base and J 2 bases, leaving 5 bases between the germline ends. Germline assignment: CDR1 LNHNV and CDR2 YYDKDF (reference sequence). For the CDR3, the DNA is TGTGCCACCAGCAGAGGCGATAACACTGAAGCTTTCTTT. Residues: CATSRGDNTEAFF.

In regard to this clonotype: The junction shows a germline mismatch at one end, possibly a read error. The chain is built from TRBV28 and TRBJ2-5; possibly TRBD2 for D (6 bases). The CDR3 length is 14 residues. Germline V lookup: CDR1 MDHEN, CDR2 SYDVKM. In nucleotides, the CDR3 is TGTGCCAGCAGTTATCGGGGTTCGGGAGAGACCCAGCACTTC. Protein product: CASSYRGSGETQHF.

This chain joins TRBV6-5 and TRBJ1-2, with a weak D call TRBD1 (5 bases). Looked up from germline, CDR1 is MNHEY and CDR2 is SVGAGI. CDR3 length: 15 residues. The V and J ends lost 1 base and 4 bases respectively, with 13 bases between them. CDR3 in DNA: TGTGCCAGCAGTTACTTAGGGGTATCAGGCTATGGCTACACCTTC. It specifies CASSYLGVSGYGYTF.

The table lists this clonotype with many counts. This rearrangement joins TRBV9 to TRBJ2-7, with 12 bases identical to TRBD1. The CDR3 consists of 16 residues. From germline, CDR1 is SGDLS and CDR2 YYNGEE. Losses at the gene ends were 5 bases for V and 4 bases for J; bases not matched to a gene: 10. The CDR3 bases are TGTGCCAGCAGTCCCCTTGAGGGACAGGGGGCGTACGAGCAGTACTTC. Translating it yields CASSPLEGQGAYEQYF.

This clonotype was seen at least ten times. The CDR3 DNA is TGTGCCACCAGTGACGGGGGTCAAGGGTCCAAAAACATTCAGTACTTC. Translated: CATSDGGQGSKNIQYF. The chain combines TRBV24-1 with TRBJ2-4, with D maybe TRBD2 (6 bases). In germline, CDR1 is KGHDR, CDR2 SFDVKD. The CDR3 has 16 amino acids. The V end was cut by 4 bases, the J end by 2 bases, with 14 bases between.

In its sample, this clonotype was seen many times. J is TRBJ2-5 and V is TRBV7-8; 9 bases agree with TRBD2. The CDR3 has 16 amino acids. The junction had 5 bases not matched to a gene; V was cut back by 1 base and J by 2 bases. Germline V CDR1 and CDR2: SGHVS, FQNEAQ. CDR3 nucleotide sequence: TGTGCCAGCAGCTTAGTTCCTAGCGGGGCACAAGAGACCCAGTACTTC. This encodes CASSLVPSGAQETQYF.

At least ten counts were recorded for this clonotype. This chain uses TRBV12-3 or TRBV12-4 with TRBJ1-5; D ambiguous. Trimming took 6 bases from V and 1 from J, leaving 13 bases between them. This CDR3 has 15 residues. CDR3 nucleotides: TGTGCCAGCAGACCTGGAGGAACGAGCAATCAGCCCCAGCATTTT. Its translation is CASRPGGTSNQPQHF.

Ten or more counts support this clonotype. The rearrangement joins TRBV12-3 or TRBV12-4 to TRBJ1-3; D remains unclear. CDR3 length: 12 amino acids. With 4 bases removed from V and 0 bases from J, the gap between germline ends came to 1 base. The CDR3 sequence: CASSYSGNTIYF. For the CDR3, the DNA is TGTGCCAGCAGTTACTCTGGAAACACCATATATTTT.

This clonotype was picked up many times. The chain carries TRBV24-1 and TRBJ2-7; 8 bases are shared with TRBD1. Unmatched junction bases numbered 7, after V lost 4 bases and J lost 6 bases. This CDR3 has 14 amino acids. Germline V CDR1 and CDR2: KGHDR, SFDVKD. CDR3 nucleotides: TGTGCCACCAGTGAAAATGACAGGGGTACCGAGCAGTACTTC. This codes for CATSENDRGTEQYF.

This clonotype was seen many times. The V gene is TRBV29-1, the J gene TRBJ2-7; D perhaps matches TRBD2 (7 bases). The V end lost 8 bases, the J end lost 2 bases, and 13 bases lay between the germline ends. Per the germline V gene, CDR1 is SQVTM and CDR2 is ANQGSEA. The CDR3 spans 12 residues. CDR3 region: CSTRGAAYEQYF. The DNA for the CDR3 is TGCAGCACCCGGGGGGCAGCCTACGAGCAGTACTTC.

This clonotype was seen more than once but under ten times. V and J are TRBV2 and TRBJ1-4, with 7 bases identical to TRBD1. V shed 5 bases and J 5 bases; nucleotides not matched to a gene: 2. Germline V lookup: CDR1 SNHLY, CDR2 FYNNEI. This CDR3 has 13 residues. CDR3 sequence (DNA): TGTGCCAGCAGTCCGGGACAGAATGAAAAACTGTTTTTT. Its protein is CASSPGQNEKLFF.

This clonotype was seen many times. J is TRBJ2-2 and V is TRBV28, with D tentatively TRBD2 (6 bases). The CDR3 spans 13 residues. The V end lost 6 bases, the J end lost 3 bases, and 8 bases lay between the germline ends. The V gene's germline CDR1 is MDHEN and CDR2 SYDVKM. The CDR3 nucleotides are TGTGCCAGCAGCAGGGAGGACACCGGGGAGCTGTTTTTT. Translated, it gives CASSREDTGELFF.

This clonotype has ten or more counts. The chain uses TRBV30 and TRBJ1-2, with 7 bases aligning to TRBD1. The CDR3 is 12 amino acids. Germline assignment: CDR1 GTSNPN and CDR2 SVGIG (reference sequence). J gave up 4 bases and V 6 bases, and 5 bases lay outside the gene matches. For the CDR3, the DNA is TGTGCCTGCGGGGGACAGTTCTATGGCTACACCTTC. It translates to CACGGQFYGYTF.

This CDR3 reads CASSHEKVLGETQYF. CDR3 nucleotide sequence: TGTGCCAGCAGCCATGAGAAGGTTTTGGGAGAGACCCAGTACTTC. The rearrangement links TRBV4-2 to TRBJ2-5; D gene uncertain. Trimming shortened V by 3 bases and J by 4 bases, and 15 bases separated the two germline ends. From germline, CDR1 is LGHNA and CDR2 YNFKEQ. CDR3 length: 15 amino acids.

This clonotype has just a few counts. The chain combines TRBV5-1 with TRBJ2-5; tentatively, D is TRBD2 (5 bases). Deletions cut 1 base from V and 5 bases from J, with 9 bases between. The CDR3 length is 13 residues. Germline loops: CDR1 SGHRS, CDR2 YFSETQ. CDR3: CASSLRSAETQYF. The CDR3 DNA sequence: TGCGCCAGCAGCTTGCGTAGCGCCGAGACCCAGTACTTC.

This clonotype appeared many times. This sequence joins TRBV6-1 and TRBJ2-5; TRBD1 matches at 11 bases. Germline V CDR1 and CDR2: MNHNS, SASEGT. This CDR3 comprises 15 residues. V trimming: 5 bases; J trimming: 2 bases; junction bases outside the gene matches: 4. CDR3 loop: CASSTGTGGQETQYF. The CDR3 DNA sequence: TGTGCCAGCAGTACCGGGACAGGGGGTCAAGAGACCCAGTACTTC.